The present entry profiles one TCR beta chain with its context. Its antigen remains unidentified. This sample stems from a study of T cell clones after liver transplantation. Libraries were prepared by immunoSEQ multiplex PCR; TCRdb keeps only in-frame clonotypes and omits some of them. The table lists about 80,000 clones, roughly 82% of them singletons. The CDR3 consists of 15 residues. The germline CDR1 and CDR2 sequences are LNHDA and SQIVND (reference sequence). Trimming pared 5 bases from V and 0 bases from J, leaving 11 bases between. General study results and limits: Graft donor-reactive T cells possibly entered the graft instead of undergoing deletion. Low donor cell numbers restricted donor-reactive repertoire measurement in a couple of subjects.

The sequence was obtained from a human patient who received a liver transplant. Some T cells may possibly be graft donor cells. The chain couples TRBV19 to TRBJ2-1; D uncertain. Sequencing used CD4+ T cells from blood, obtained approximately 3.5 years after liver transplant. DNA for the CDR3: TGTGCCAGTAGTTTATTCCAGAGCTCCTACAATGAGCAGTTCTTC. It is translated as CASSLFQSSYNEQFF.